The TCR beta chain described here comes from a study of T cells in Graves' hyperthyroidism and ophthalmopathy. The CDR3 runs 17 residues. The V gene's germline CDR1 is KGHSH and CDR2 LQKENI. The J segment lost 9 bases and the V segment lost 3 bases, leaving 13 bases of the junction unmatched. Hyperthyroidism in the patients, aged 18 to 65, was newly diagnosed and under 2 months in duration. Investigators excluded patients with uncontrolled infection, other autoimmune disease, pregnancy or lactation. Fresh peripheral blood, 8 to 10 ml of it, supplied the PBMCs. Using RNA transcripts as the source, TCR beta CDR3 regions were amplified. The primer set for the first-round RT-PCR of the TCR CDR3 was HTBI. Using its own MiXCR run on the multiplex PCR reads, TCRdb lists one record per CDR3 protein. The sample contains roughly 750,000 distinct CDR3 sequences, 16% of which appear only once. This clonotype was counted at least ten times. Its matching antigen is unknown.

Overall study results and limits: Using 13 V-J features, a model discriminated ophthalmopathy from stable hyperthyroidism.

Sequenced: blood. The sequence was collected from a man aged 18 to 29 with Graves' hyperthyroidism. J is TRBJ2-1 and V is TRBV18; 11 positions agree with TRBD1. CDR3 in amino acids: CASSPFSGQGVFSEQFF. In nucleotides, the CDR3 is TGTGCCAGCTCACCTTTTTCGGGACAGGGGGTTTTTAGTGAGCAGTTCTTC.